The 32 T cell receptor beta chains presented below share a single source sample, sequenced in a study of blood T cell repertoires in COVID-19. Repertoires were generated with immunoSEQ multiplex PCR, while TCRdb's copy carries only in-frame clones and drops some. This sample has 15,000 to 20,000 clones, with 88% found just once. Sequencing was done on a sample of peripheral blood. All receptors come from a human donor in a cohort sampled during active COVID-19.

In its sample, this clone was seen once. This chain connects TRBV24-1 to TRBJ2-3; tentative D call: TRBD2 (6 bases). CDR3 length: 15 residues. The V gene's germline CDR1 is KGHDR and CDR2 SFDVKD. The V end lost 3 bases, the J end lost 4 bases, and 13 bases lay between the germline ends. Here the CDR3 DNA reads TGTGCCACCAGTGATGGAGGGTGGTACTCAGATACGCAGTATTTT. Translation: CATSDGGWYSDTQYF.

The J gene is TRBJ1-6, the V gene TRBV7-9; D unresolved. Germline V CDR1 and CDR2: SEHNR, FQNEAQ (reference sequence). V lost 5 bases and J 13 bases, leaving 15 bases between the germline ends. The CDR3 is 13 amino acids. The CDR3 sequence: CASSVTQTGPLHF. CDR3 nucleotide sequence: TGTGCCAGCAGCGTAACGCAGACGGGGCCCCTCCACTTT.

The V gene is TRBV5-6, the J gene TRBJ2-3; possibly TRBD2 for D (6 bases). Germline assignment: CDR1 SGHDT and CDR2 YYEEEE. Trimming cost V 0 bases and J 0 bases, with 14 bases left between them. The CDR3 covers 17 residues. CDR3 DNA: TGTGCCAGCAGCTTGGACGGTGCGGGATTTAGCACAGATACGCAGTATTTT. This gives the protein CASSLDGAGFSTDTQYF.

This chain links TRBV30 with TRBJ1-2; 7 bases are shared with TRBD1. The V segment lost 3 bases and the J segment 5 bases; nucleotides outside the gene matches: 6. Germline V lookup: CDR1 GTSNPN, CDR2 SVGIG (reference sequence). This CDR3 has 13 residues. Written as DNA, the CDR3 is TGTGCCTGGAGCGGGGACAGTGCATATGGCTACACCTTC. Its translation: CAWSGDSAYGYTF. Based on the CDR3 plus reference TRBV30 and TRBJ1-2, the full variable domain is SQTIHQWPATLVQPVGSPLSLECTVEGTSNPNLYWYRQAAGRGLQLLFYSVGIGQISSEVPQNLSASRPQDRQFILSSKKLLLSDSGFYLCAWSGDSAYGYTFGSGTRLTVV.

The chain is built from TRBV7-2 and TRBJ2-2; D call uncertain. The length of the CDR3 is 15 residues. Deletions cut 5 bases from V and 6 bases from J, with 16 bases between. Germline V gives CDR1 SGHTA, CDR2 FQGNSA. CDR3 region: CASSPPPPGSGELFF. Here the CDR3 DNA reads TGTGCCAGCAGCCCACCCCCTCCCGGGTCCGGGGAGCTGTTTTTT.

In the case of this clone: The junction shows a germline mismatch at one end, possibly a read error. The rearrangement uses TRBV7-9 and TRBJ2-1; TRBD2 aligns across 10 bases. The CDR3 extends over 16 amino acids. The germline CDR1 and CDR2 sequences are SEHNR and FQNEAQ (reference sequence). The CDR3 DNA reads as TGTGCCAGCAGTTTAGGCCTAGCGGGGGCGTACAATGAGCAGTTCTTC. Its translation: CASSLGLAGAYNEQFF.

This rearrangement joins TRBV11-3 to TRBJ2-2, with 7 positions matching TRBD1. J lost 0 bases, V lost 4 bases, and 5 bases had no gene match. Germline loops: CDR1 SGHNT, CDR2 YENEEA. There are 16 residues in the CDR3. The CDR3 protein is CASSSGQISNTGELFF. The CDR3 DNA is TGTGCCAGCAGCTCGGGACAGATCTCGAACACCGGGGAGCTGTTTTTT.

The V gene is TRBV5-1, the J gene TRBJ2-1; 9 nucleotides match TRBD2. The germline gives CDR1 SGHRS, CDR2 YFSETQ. There are 15 residues in the CDR3. With 8 bases clipped from V and 9 bases from J, the junction kept 15 bases outside the gene matches. The DNA of the CDR3 is TGCGCCAGTATATCTGGCGGGGGGGTTGGGGGTGAGCAGTTCTTC. Translating it yields CASISGGGVGGEQFF.

The chain uses TRBV2 and TRBJ2-5; TRBD2 aligns across 7 bases. The V and J ends lost 6 bases and 1 base, in that order; junction bases with no gene match: 8. The CDR3 covers 15 residues. Germline V gives CDR1 SNHLY, CDR2 FYNNEI. The CDR3 DNA reads TGTGCCAGCAGGAGAGGGACTACCGTCCAAGAGACCCAGTACTTC. Amino acid sequence: CASRRGTTVQETQYF.

The chain couples TRBV13 to TRBJ2-5, with a possible D match to TRBD2 (6 bases). The CDR3 covers 13 residues. Germline CDR1 is PRHDT and CDR2 is FYEKMQ (reference sequence). The V and J ends lost 6 bases and 5 bases respectively, with 13 bases between them. The CDR3 coding sequence is TGTGCCAGCAGAAGGCATGGGGGGGAGACCCAGTACTTC. Protein sequence: CASRRHGGETQYF. Full variable domain (missing parts from reference TRBV13 and TRBJ2-5): AAGVIQSPRHLIKEKRETATLKCYPIPRHDTVYWYQQGPGQDPQFLISFYEKMQSDKGSIPDRFSAQQFSDYHSELNMSSLELGDSALYFCASRRHGGETQYFGPGTRLLVL.

This CDR3 is CAISGGVTSYTQYF. The CDR3 DNA reads TGTGCCATCAGCGGCGGGGTTACTAGCTATACGCAGTATTTT. The chain links TRBV10-3 to TRBJ2-3; a possible D gene is TRBD2 (6 bases). Germline V gene sequence: CDR1 ENHRY, CDR2 SYGVKD. The V end was cut by 6 bases, the J end by 7 bases, with 17 bases between. The CDR3 totals 14 residues.

The V gene is TRBV9, the J gene TRBJ2-3; 9 positions match TRBD2. J gave up 6 bases and V 0 bases, and 8 bases lay outside the gene matches. This CDR3 spans 16 amino acids. Germline loops: CDR1 SGDLS, CDR2 YYNGEE. In nucleotides, the CDR3 is TGTGCCAGCAGCGTAGGGGTAGGGCTAGCGGGGGATACGCAGTATTTT. Translation gives CASSVGVGLAGDTQYF.

The V gene is TRBV3-1 (or the pseudogene TRBV3-2), the J gene TRBJ2-3; no reliable D call. V lost 4 bases, J lost 0 bases, and 8 bases lay in between. The CDR3 consists of 14 residues. Germline lookup yields CDR1 LGHDT and CDR2 YNNKEL (reference sequence). In nucleotides, the CDR3 is TGTGCCAGCAGCCGAGCGAGTAGCACAGATACGCAGTATTTT. Protein: CASSRASSTDTQYF.

The V and J genes are TRBV11-2 and TRBJ2-7; D might be TRBD2 (5 bases). This CDR3 spans 13 amino acids. The germline CDR1 and CDR2 sequences are SGHAT and FQNNGV. The germline V and J ends were trimmed by 3 bases and 2 bases, with 8 bases remaining between them. The CDR3 loop reads CASSLWRTYEQYF. CDR3 in DNA: TGTGCCAGCAGCTTGTGGAGGACCTACGAGCAGTACTTC.

V and J are TRBV5-1 and TRBJ2-3; TRBD2 matches 9 bases. CDR1 and CDR2 from the germline V gene are SGHRS and YFSETQ. This CDR3 has 17 residues. V shed 4 bases and J 2 bases; nucleotides not matched to a gene: 11. DNA for the CDR3: TGCGCCAGCAGCCGATTTAGCGGGGGAGCCATCACAGATACGCAGTATTTT. This sequence encodes CASSRFSGGAITDTQYF.

The V call is TRBV2, the J call TRBJ1-4; 7 nucleotides agree with TRBD1. Germline trimming cut 7 bases from V and 3 bases from J; bases unmatched to any gene: 2. There are 13 residues in the CDR3. Germline values: CDR1 SNHLY, CDR2 FYNNEI. Here the CDR3 DNA reads TGTGCCAGCAACGGACAGGCTAATGAAAAACTGTTTTTT. Translating it yields CASNGQANEKLFF.

This chain connects TRBV6-2 or TRBV6-3 to TRBJ2-5; TRBD1 agrees at 7 bases. Germline V gives CDR1 MNHEY, CDR2 SVGEGT. The CDR3 consists of 13 residues. Unmatched junction bases numbered 2, after V lost 2 bases and J lost 5 bases. The CDR3 bases are TGTGCCAGCAGTTACGACAGGGCCGAGACCCAGTACTTC. It encodes CASSYDRAETQYF.

The V and J genes are TRBV7-2 and TRBJ2-7; weak D call: TRBD1 (5 bases). Trimming stripped 10 bases from V and 6 bases from J, with 19 bases between. The CDR3 length is 13 residues. Germline V gene data show CDR1 as SGHTA and CDR2 as FQGNSA. CDR3 protein: CANDMGQGLEQYF. The DNA of the CDR3 is TGTGCCAATGATATGGGCCAGGGTCTCGAGCAGTACTTC.

The J gene is TRBJ1-2, the V gene TRBV5-1; D possibly corresponds to TRBD1 (5 bases). The CDR3 has 13 amino acids. Germline CDR1 SGHRS, CDR2 YFSETQ. Between the trimmed V and J ends, which lost 4 bases and 1 base, there was a span of 8 bases. The CDR3, as DNA: TGCGCCAGCAGCCAACAGGATAACTATGGCTACACCTTC. Translated: CASSQQDNYGYTF.

This clone was recorded only once. This chain links TRBV19 with TRBJ2-7; 13 nucleotides match TRBD2. Germline V gene data show CDR1 as LNHDA and CDR2 as SQIVND (reference sequence). Unmatched junction bases numbered 3, after V lost 4 bases and J lost 3 bases. The CDR3 contains 15 residues. This chain's CDR3 is CASSTWTSGGYEQYF. DNA for the CDR3: TGTGCCAGTAGTACCTGGACTAGCGGGGGCTACGAGCAGTACTTC.

The rearrangement uses TRBV6-5 and TRBJ1-1; 8 bases are shared with TRBD1. Germline V gene data show CDR1 as MNHEY and CDR2 as SVGAGI. CDR3 size: 13 residues. J lost 4 bases, V lost 4 bases, and 2 bases had no gene match. CDR3 sequence reads: CASSFRGPTEAFF. CDR3 in DNA: TGTGCCAGCAGTTTCAGGGGGCCCACTGAAGCTTTCTTT.

The CDR3 DNA sequence: TGCGCCAGCAGCTTGAATGCGGGGGGGCCTGGGTACAATGAGCAGTTCTTC. It is translated as CASSLNAGGPGYNEQFF. This sequence joins TRBV5-1 and TRBJ2-1; 9 nucleotides line up with TRBD2. Germline values: CDR1 SGHRS, CDR2 YFSETQ. This CDR3 is built from 17 residues. V dropped 1 base and J dropped 4; count of bases not matched to a gene: 9. Complete variable domain (other parts from reference TRBV5-1 and TRBJ2-1): KAGVTQTPRYLIKTRGQQVTLSCSPISGHRSVSWYQQTPGQGLQFLFEYFSETQRNKGNFPGRFSGRQFSNSRSEMNVSTLELGDSALYLCASSLNAGGPGYNEQFFGPGTRLTVL.

The chain uses TRBV9 and TRBJ2-3; no reliable D call. V was cut by 0 bases and J by 2 bases, with 22 bases left in between. CDR3 length equals 19 residues. CDR1 and CDR2 from the germline V gene are SGDLS and YYNGEE. This CDR3 reads CASSVVAPGSPYNTDTQYF. The CDR3 DNA reads as TGTGCCAGCAGCGTAGTAGCCCCTGGTTCTCCATATAACACAGATACGCAGTATTTT.

The chain has TRBV4-1 and TRBJ2-1, with 9 bases fitting TRBD2. Germline-derived CDR1 and CDR2 are MGHRA and YSYEKL. V shed 0 bases and J 6 bases; nucleotides not matched to a gene: 9. The CDR3 spans 17 residues. The CDR3 reads CASSQDGASGNFNEQFF. DNA of the CDR3: TGCGCCAGCAGCCAAGATGGGGCTAGCGGGAATTTCAATGAGCAGTTCTTC.

The V gene is TRBV7-2, the J gene TRBJ1-5; TRBD1 aligns across 10 bases. Germline V gives CDR1 SGHTA, CDR2 FQGNSA. The J segment lost 6 bases and the V segment lost 4 bases, leaving 6 bases of the junction unmatched. This CDR3 has 15 residues. The CDR3 nucleotides are TGTGCCAGCAGCTCTTCCGGGACAGGGGTTCAGCCCCAGCATTTT. Translating it yields CASSSSGTGVQPQHF.

The chain uses TRBV24-1 and TRBJ2-1; tentative D call: TRBD1 (5 bases). The V end was cut by 3 bases, the J end by 16 bases, with 27 bases between. The CDR3 has 16 residues. Germline loops: CDR1 KGHDR, CDR2 SFDVKD. The CDR3, as DNA: TGTGCCACCAGTGATCCCTTCTACGGGCGCGCAAACAGGCTATTCTTC. Residues: CATSDPFYGRANRLFF.

The J gene is TRBJ1-2, the V gene TRBV4-3, with D unresolved. V dropped 0 bases and J dropped 2 bases, with 7 bases sitting between them. CDR3 length equals 14 residues. CDR1 is LGHNA, CDR2 YSLEER, per germline. The CDR3 DNA is TGCGCCAGCAGCCAAGAAAGAGTGAACTATGGCTACACCTTC. Protein product: CASSQERVNYGYTF.

The CDR3 sequence: CSASLGQEQFF. The DNA for the CDR3 is TGCAGTGCTAGTCTTGGCCAAGAGCAGTTCTTC. This rearrangement joins TRBV20-1 to TRBJ2-1; no reliable D call. Germline V gene lookup returns CDR1 DFQATT and CDR2 SNEGSKA (reference sequence). The CDR3 loop spans 11 amino acids. V shed 3 bases and J shed 10 bases, with 10 bases lying between them.

The sample holds one count of this clone. The genes are TRBV5-4 and TRBJ1-1; unclear D gene. Looked up from germline, CDR1 is SGHNT and CDR2 is YYREEE (reference sequence). V lost 2 bases and J lost 6, with 8 bases in between. The CDR3 loop spans 12 amino acids. For the CDR3, the DNA is TGTGCCAGCAGCTTATACGGGGCTGAAGCTTTCTTT. It codes for CASSLYGAEAFF.

A remark on this clone: One end of the junction does not line up with germline, which may come from a read error. J is TRBJ2-7 and V is TRBV11-2, with TRBD2 matching over 7 bases. Germline V gene lookup returns CDR1 SGHAT and CDR2 FQNNGV. The length of the CDR3 is 11 residues. CDR3 nucleotide sequence: TGTGCCAGCAGCCCTGGGAGGGCCCTCCACTTC. Translation: CASSPGRALHF.

The genes are TRBV7-2 and TRBJ2-3; 9 bases match TRBD1. V lost 6 bases and J lost 1; bases outside the gene matches: 17. Germline V lookup: CDR1 SGHTA, CDR2 FQGNSA. This CDR3 has 19 amino acids. The CDR3 nucleotides read TGTGCCAGCAGACCGCAGTTACAGGGGGCCAGTACTGGCACAGATACGCAGTATTTT. As protein: CASRPQLQGASTGTDTQYF.

The rearrangement links TRBV15 to TRBJ2-3, with no clear D. Per germline, CDR1 LNHNV and CDR2 YYDKDF (reference sequence). The CDR3 consists of 15 residues. V was trimmed by 0 bases and J by 0 bases, leaving 7 bases between them. This chain's CDR3 is CATSRERKSTDTQYF. In nucleotides, the CDR3 is TGTGCCACCAGCAGAGAGCGGAAAAGCACAGATACGCAGTATTTT.